These 24 T cell receptor beta chains were sequenced from one sample in a study of Graves' ophthalmopathy and Graves' hyperthyroidism. The authors amplified TCR beta CDR3 regions from RNA transcripts. HTBI primers were used in a first-round RT-PCR, which preceded a second-round multiplex PCR. MiXCR, applied by TCRdb to the multiplex PCR reads, yields one record per CDR3 protein. The sample consists of 650,000 to 800,000 distinct CDR3 sequences, over 40% of them appearing once. Sequencing used peripheral blood. The receptors come from an adult man with Graves' ophthalmopathy.

This clonotype was detected only a few times. V and J are TRBV20-1 and TRBJ1-5; 8 nucleotides match TRBD1. This CDR3 has 17 residues. With 6 bases clipped from V and 2 bases from J, the junction kept 15 bases outside the gene matches. The germline V gene has CDR1 DFQATT and CDR2 SNEGSKA (reference sequence). CDR3 residues: CSADHQTGAGGNQPQHF. CDR3 bases: TGCAGTGCCGACCACCAGACAGGGGCCGGTGGCAATCAGCCCCAGCATTTT.

Notes on this clonotype: Since no conserved phenylalanine or tryptophan closes the CDR3, a read error is the likely cause. The J gene is TRBJ1-1, the V gene TRBV9, with D unresolved. CDR1 and CDR2 (germline): SGDLS, YYNGEE. Trimming pared 3 bases from V and 1 base from J, leaving 16 bases between. The CDR3 spans 16 residues. The CDR3 region is CASSDPPGNPNTEAFL. The DNA for the CDR3 is TGTGCCAGCAGCGACCCTCCGGGAAACCCGAACACTGAAGCTTTCCTT.

Of note for this clonotype: A much larger clone differs by one base, so this may be a read error. Lacking the conserved final phenylalanine or tryptophan, this CDR3 likely reflects a read error. V and J are TRBV7-2 and TRBJ2-5; D not certain. The CDR3 covers 13 residues. Germline assignment: CDR1 SGHTA and CDR2 FQGNSA. Trimming stripped 1 base from V and 5 bases from J, with 8 bases between. CDR3 sequence reads: CASSLVLRETQYL. CDR3 DNA: TGTGCCAGCAGCTTAGTGCTTCGGGAGACCCAGTACCTC.

The chain links TRBV2 to TRBJ2-5; D possibly corresponds to TRBD2 (6 bases). With 5 bases removed from V and 5 bases from J, the gap between germline ends came to 18 bases. Germline CDR1 and CDR2: SNHLY and FYNNEI. The CDR3 consists of 15 residues. The CDR3 spells CASSYRGDCQETQYF. CDR3 nucleotides: TGTGCCAGCAGTTACCGAGGGGACTGCCAGGAGACCCAGTACTTC.

The chain recombines TRBV7-6 with TRBJ2-7, with 8 bases fitting TRBD1. V trimming: 5 bases; J trimming: 7 bases; junction bases outside the gene matches: 13. The CDR3 spans 15 residues. Germline values: CDR1 SGHVS, CDR2 FNYEAQ. The CDR3, as DNA: TGTGCCAGCAGCCACAGGGGGAGTGCTTACAATGAGCAGTACTTC. It yields the protein CASSHRGSAYNEQYF.

CDR3 nucleotide sequence: TGCGCCAGCAGCTTATCAAGGGGAAACCACGAGCAGTACTTC. Protein sequence: CASSLSRGNHEQYF. This sequence joins TRBV5-1 and TRBJ2-7, with D maybe TRBD1 (5 bases). The V gene's germline CDR1 is SGHRS and CDR2 YFSETQ. This CDR3 has 14 amino acids. V lost 2 bases and J lost 5, with 14 bases in between.

The chain recombines TRBV29-1 with TRBJ1-2, with 8 nucleotides matching TRBD1. This CDR3 contains 12 residues. Germline V gene lookup returns CDR1 SQVTM and CDR2 ANQGSEA. Unmatched junction bases numbered 4, after V lost 7 bases and J lost 3 bases. CDR3 nucleotides: TGCAGCGGCGGACAGGGATACTATGGCTACACCTTC. Translation gives CSGGQGYYGYTF.

This clonotype showed up just a few times. The genes are TRBV4-3 and TRBJ1-3; possibly TRBD1 for D (5 bases). The CDR3 loop spans 15 amino acids. Between the trimmed V and J ends, which lost 2 bases and 2 bases, there was a span of 10 bases. Germline values: CDR1 LGHNA, CDR2 YSLEER. The CDR3 DNA reads TGCGCCAGCAGCCAACAGGGTATGGCTGGAAACACCATATATTTT. It specifies CASSQQGMAGNTIYF.

The chain joins TRBV25-1 to TRBJ1-2; D uncertain. The CDR3 loop spans 13 amino acids. Germline V gives CDR1 MGHDK, CDR2 SYGVNS. The CDR3, as DNA: TGTGCTAGAGTGGCGGTCCTCTTACAGGGCTACACCTTC. This codes for CARVAVLLQGYTF.

In its sample, this clonotype was seen many times. The chain uses TRBV29-1 and TRBJ2-7, with D possibly TRBD1 on 6 matching bases. The V gene's germline CDR1 is SQVTM and CDR2 ANQGSEA. Trimming cost V 6 bases and J 6 bases, with 18 bases left between them. CDR3 length equals 13 residues. As DNA, the CDR3 is TGCAGCGTACTTTTACAGGGAAAAGGCGAGCAGTACTTC. Amino acid sequence: CSVLLQGKGEQYF.

V gene TRBV5-1 combines with J gene TRBJ2-5, with 12 positions matching TRBD2. The length of the CDR3 is 18 residues. The trim removed 4 bases at V and 2 bases at J, leaving 12 bases unmatched. Germline V gene lookup returns CDR1 SGHRS and CDR2 YFSETQ. The CDR3 is CASSPRLAGVRRQETQYF. The CDR3, as DNA: TGCGCCAGCAGCCCTCGACTAGCGGGAGTGAGACGTCAAGAGACCCAGTACTTC.

This clonotype came up a few times. The chain joins TRBV30 to TRBJ1-1; D remains ambiguous. With 5 bases removed from V and 6 bases from J, the gap between germline ends came to 10 bases. This CDR3 spans 11 amino acids. Germline V gene lookup returns CDR1 GTSNPN and CDR2 SVGIG (reference sequence). CDR3 sequence reads: CAWALDAEAFF. The CDR3 nucleotides read TGTGCCTGGGCGTTGGATGCTGAAGCTTTCTTT. The whole variable domain, remainder taken from reference TRBV30 and TRBJ1-1, is SQTIHQWPATLVQPVGSPLSLECTVEGTSNPNLYWYRQAAGRGLQLLFYSVGIGQISSEVPQNLSASRPQDRQFILSSKKLLLSDSGFYLCAWALDAEAFFGQGTRLTVV.

This clonotype was counted a few times. Given the absence of the conserved phenylalanine or tryptophan at the CDR3 end, a read error is likely. No DNA is shown, since the ends of the CDR3 on it are uncertain; the CDR3 is the one TCRdb lists. V is TRBV10-3 and J is TRBJ2-7; TRBD2 is the table's D call, not checked against the DNA. Per the germline V gene, CDR1 is ENHRY and CDR2 is SYGVKD. The CDR3 extends over 9 residues, inclusive of both ends. CDR3 residues: CAISESTGQ.

For this clonotype: This could be a read error, since a much larger clone is one nucleotide away. The genes are TRBV6-5 and TRBJ1-1; D is possibly TRBD1 (5 bases). V dropped 0 bases and J dropped 5 bases, with 7 bases sitting between them. The germline V gene encodes CDR1 MNHEY and CDR2 SVGAGI. The CDR3 consists of 13 residues. The CDR3 reads CASSYSGETEAFF. As DNA, the CDR3 is TGTGCCAGCAGTTACTCGGGGGAGACTGAAGCTTTCTTT.

This clonotype was seen many times. The chain links TRBV29-1 to TRBJ1-2; a possible D gene is TRBD1 (5 bases). The V gene lost 3 bases and the J gene lost 3 bases, with 8 bases spanning the gap. CDR1 SQVTM and CDR2 ANQGSEA come from the germline V gene. The CDR3 has 12 residues. The CDR3 loop reads CSVDRVDYGYTF. CDR3 nucleotide sequence: TGCAGCGTTGACAGGGTAGACTATGGCTACACCTTC.

The V gene is TRBV12-5, the J gene TRBJ2-5, with D perhaps matching TRBD2 (5 bases). V was pared by 3 bases and J by 4 bases, with 12 bases between. The germline V gene encodes CDR1 LGHNT and CDR2 FRNRAP. The CDR3 has 14 amino acids. The CDR3 is CASGFGIEGETQYF. The CDR3 DNA reads TGTGCTAGTGGTTTCGGGATCGAGGGAGAGACCCAGTACTTC.

With respect to this clonotype: This may arise from a read error, as a much more abundant clone is one base away. CDR3 nucleotide sequence: TGTGCCAGCAGCCTGAGTAGGCTCGAGCAGTACTTC. It yields the protein CASSLSRLEQYF. The chain recombines TRBV11-2 with TRBJ2-7; D call uncertain. CDR1 is SGHAT, CDR2 FQNNGV, per germline. The CDR3 spans 12 residues. V was pared by 5 bases and J by 6 bases, with 11 bases between.

This clonotype has ten or more counts. This sequence joins TRBV19 and TRBJ1-6, with D possibly TRBD1 on 6 matching bases. V was trimmed by 8 bases and J by 6 bases, leaving 14 bases between them. Germline V gene data show CDR1 as LNHDA and CDR2 as SQIVND (reference sequence). The CDR3 sequence is 14 residues long. As DNA, the CDR3 is TGTGCCAGTTCGGGGGGCAGGGCTAATTCACCCCTCCACTTT. Encoded protein: CASSGGRANSPLHF.

The sample holds many counts of this clonotype. This chain connects TRBV19 to TRBJ1-5; a possible D gene is TRBD1 (5 bases). Germline values: CDR1 LNHDA, CDR2 SQIVND (reference sequence). V was shortened by 3 bases and J by 4 bases, with 16 bases between the two germline ends. This CDR3 has 16 amino acids. The CDR3 protein is CASSMGVGVRNQPQHF. In nucleotides, the CDR3 is TGTGCCAGTAGTATGGGGGTAGGGGTAAGAAATCAGCCCCAGCATTTT.

The chain employs TRBV11-2 and TRBJ1-4; D perhaps matches TRBD1 (6 bases). Germline V gene lookup returns CDR1 SGHAT and CDR2 FQNNGV. Trimming removed 2 bases at V and 7 bases at J, with 17 bases between. The CDR3 is 16 residues long. In DNA form, the CDR3 reads TGTGCCAGCAGCTTAAACTCGGGGGCGAGGGGTGAAAAACTGTTTTTT. This sequence encodes CASSLNSGARGEKLFF.

This clonotype has a handful of counts. This chain links TRBV7-8 with TRBJ1-1; D is unresolved. V lost 8 bases and J 1 base, leaving 23 bases between the germline ends. This CDR3 has 17 amino acids. Germline values: CDR1 SGHVS, CDR2 FQNEAQ. CDR3 residues: CASSLLQTLRRNTEAFF. The CDR3 coding sequence is TGTGCCAGCTCACTCTTGCAGACTCTTAGGAGGAACACTGAAGCTTTCTTT.

The CDR3: CSVPREGNYGANVLTF. The DNA of the CDR3 is TGCAGCGTTCCACGGGAAGGGAACTATGGGGCCAACGTCCTGACTTTC. This chain joins TRBV29-1 and TRBJ2-6, with D perhaps TRBD2 (5 bases). This CDR3 comprises 16 residues. Trimming took 5 bases from V and 3 from J, leaving 17 bases between them. Germline V gives CDR1 SQVTM, CDR2 ANQGSEA.

This clonotype was detected many times. The gene calls are TRBV29-1 and TRBJ2-5; TRBD2 matches at 11 bases. The trim removed 4 bases at V and 2 bases at J, leaving 3 bases unmatched. Per the germline V gene, CDR1 is SQVTM and CDR2 is ANQGSEA. The CDR3 spans 14 residues. As DNA, the CDR3 is TGCAGCGTTGCAAGACTAGCGGGGCAAGAGACCCAGTACTTC. Translated, it gives CSVARLAGQETQYF.

This clonotype came up once. The junction does not match germline at one end; this may be a read error. This CDR3 is CGSSYRGQGIYGYTF. In DNA, the CDR3 is TGTGGCAGCAGTTACAGGGGCCAGGGGATCTATGGCTACACCTTC. The chain has TRBV7-2 and TRBJ1-2; 7 bases map to TRBD1. The germline gives CDR1 SGHTA, CDR2 FQGNSA. The CDR3 contains 15 residues.